A single sample is the source of the 11 T cell receptor beta chains below, sequenced in a study of blood T cell repertoires in COVID-19. Profiled with immunoSEQ multiplex PCR; TCRdb holds only in-frame clones, not every one. This table holds around 260,000 clones, around four fifths found once. The sample was PBMCs or T cells enriched from blood (not recorded which). These receptors were taken from a man younger than 40 with acute COVID-19.

This chain links TRBV12-3 or TRBV12-4 with TRBJ1-3, with unresolved D. Trimming cost V 4 bases and J 4 bases, with 8 bases left between them. The CDR3 consists of 13 residues. The CDR3: CASSSGVGNTIYF. The CDR3 DNA follows: TGTGCCAGCAGTTCCGGGGTAGGAAACACCATATATTTT.

V is TRBV11-2 and J is TRBJ1-1; D is uncertain. This CDR3 spans 14 amino acids. The germline V gene has CDR1 SGHAT and CDR2 FQNNGV. Trimming cost V 2 bases and J 4 bases, with 11 bases left between them. The CDR3 DNA sequence: TGTGCCAGCAGCTTATTGAACCGAGGCACTGAAGCTTTCTTT. Protein: CASSLLNRGTEAFF. The full variable domain, completed using reference TRBV11-2 and TRBJ1-1, is EAGVAQSPRYKIIEKRQSVAFWCNPISGHATLYWYQQILGQGPKLLIQFQNNGVVDDSQLPKDRFSAERLKGVDSTLKIQPAKLEDSAVYLCASSLLNRGTEAFFGQGTRLTVV.

This clone showed up just once. The sample holds other DNA sequences that translate to the same CDR3. V usage is TRBV27 and J usage is TRBJ1-5; unclear D gene. Germline V lookup: CDR1 MNHEY, CDR2 SMNVEV (reference sequence). The CDR3 runs to 12 residues. Trimming left V 2 bases short and J 7 bases short, with 6 bases between. CDR3 nucleotides: TGTGCCAGCAGTTTACCGGGGCAGCCCCAGCATTTT. This translates into CASSLPGQPQHF.

This clone occurred many times. The chain employs TRBV10-1 and TRBJ2-3; D is unclear. Germline loops: CDR1 WNHNN, CDR2 SYGVQD (reference sequence). The CDR3 consists of 13 residues. V lost 3 bases and J 0 bases, leaving 4 bases between the germline ends. The CDR3 sequence is CASSDPSTDTQYF. The CDR3 DNA sequence: TGCGCCAGCAGTGACCCGAGCACAGATACGCAGTATTTT.

V and J are TRBV7-9 and TRBJ1-2; weak D call: TRBD1 (5 bases). Trimming removed 5 bases from V and 4 bases from J, with 23 bases in between. Per germline, CDR1 SEHNR and CDR2 FQNEAQ (reference sequence). The CDR3 sequence is 17 residues long. The chain's CDR3 is CASSRGGEGQLVYGYTF. As DNA, the CDR3 is TGTGCCAGCAGCCGGGGCGGGGAGGGGCAATTGGTCTATGGCTACACCTTC.

The V and J genes are TRBV16 and TRBJ2-5; 10 positions match TRBD2. The CDR3 has 17 amino acids. The germline CDR1 and CDR2 sequences are KGHSY and FQNENV. The V gene end was trimmed by 0 bases and the J gene end by 7 bases; junction bases not matched to a gene: 11. The CDR3 DNA sequence: TGTGCCAGCAGCCAATCTGGAGCGGGAGGGCCGAGCCGGACCCAGTACTTC. It codes for CASSQSGAGGPSRTQYF. Full variable domain (outside the CDR3, taken from reference TRBV16 and TRBJ2-5): GEEVAQTPKHLVRGEGQKAKLYCAPIKGHSYVFWYQQVLKNEFKFLISFQNENVFDETGMPKERFSAKCLPNSPCSLEIQATKLEDSAVYFCASSQSGAGGPSRTQYFGPGTRLLVL.

Only a few counts were recorded for this clone. The genes are TRBV28 and TRBJ1-4; 11 bases agree with TRBD1. The V segment lost 6 bases and the J segment 0 bases; nucleotides outside the gene matches: 9. The CDR3 is made up of 18 amino acids. Germline lookup yields CDR1 MDHEN and CDR2 SYDVKM. This CDR3 reads CASRKDRGRTATNEKLFF. In DNA, the CDR3 is TGTGCCAGCAGGAAGGACAGGGGGCGAACTGCAACTAATGAAAAACTGTTTTTT.

The chain has TRBV5-1 and TRBJ2-7, with 9 bases lining up with TRBD1. Germline CDR1 is SGHRS and CDR2 is YFSETQ. With 3 bases clipped from V and 2 bases from J, the junction kept 6 bases outside the gene matches. This CDR3 contains 15 residues. The CDR3 nucleotides read TGCGCCAGCAGCTATCAGACAGGGGGGACCTACGAGCAGTACGTC. It yields the protein CASSYQTGGTYEQYV.

This chain uses TRBV9 with TRBJ1-2; unclear D gene. CDR1 is SGDLS, CDR2 YYNGEE, per germline. V lost 3 bases and J lost 8, with 17 bases in between. The CDR3 has 14 amino acids. The CDR3 sequence: CASSGSGLIPGYTF. CDR3 bases: TGTGCCAGCAGCGGGAGCGGTCTTATACCGGGCTACACCTTC.

The CDR3 region is CASSPPNREGRGYTF. The DNA for the CDR3 is TGTGCCAGCTCACCACCGAACAGGGAAGGAAGAGGCTACACCTTC. The chain links TRBV18 to TRBJ1-2, with a tentative D call TRBD1 (6 bases). The ends were cut back, 0 bases at V and 8 bases at J, with 16 bases in the middle. This CDR3 is built from 15 residues. The germline V gene has CDR1 KGHSH and CDR2 LQKENI.

Only one count was recorded for this clone. The chain recombines TRBV6-4 with TRBJ2-3; TRBD2 agrees at 10 bases. The CDR3 totals 15 residues. CDR1 and CDR2 from the germline V gene are MRHNA and SNTAGT. V trimming: 3 bases; J trimming: 4 bases; junction bases outside the gene matches: 4. In nucleotides, the CDR3 is TGTGCCAGCAGTGAGTCTAGCGGGAGCGCAGATACGCAGTATTTT. It is translated as CASSESSGSADTQYF.